A selection of T cell receptor beta chains follows, all from one sample in a study of T cell responses to AZD1222 COVID-19 vaccine. Here immunoSEQ multiplex PCR was the method, and the copy in TCRdb shows in-frame clones only, minus some. Among 60,000 to 90,000 clones listed, roughly 80% were seen once. Sequenced material: peripheral blood, taken 28 days after the second dose of the MenACWY control vaccine. The receptors come from an adult who received the MenACWY meningococcal vaccine as a control. Each CDR3 is given with its conserved first and last residue. D genes are given only for firm matches. Not all rows give a size; the values are once, few, many and, for expanded clones, a class.

d_call	v_call	j_call	clone_size	cdr3_nt	cdr3_aa
-	TRBV9	TRBJ1-3	-	TGTGCCAGCAGCGTAGGATTGGGAGTTAACTCTGGAAACACCATATATTTT	CASSVGLGVNSGNTIYF
-	TRBV6-5	TRBJ2-7	-	TGTGCCAGCAGCCAGATTGGGCAGGGTAGGAACGAGCAGTACTTC	CASSQIGQGRNEQYF
-	TRBV12-3/TRBV12-4	TRBJ2-3	-	TGTGCCAGCAGCCTGTCAGATACGCAGTATTTT	CASSLSDTQYF
-	TRBV9	TRBJ1-3	-	TGTGCCAGCAGCGTAGTAGGCGACGGAAACACCATATATTTT	CASSVVGDGNTIYF
-	TRBV2	TRBJ1-2	-	TGTGCCAGCAGTGAAAAGGCAGGGCTCTACTATGGCTACACCTTC	CASSEKAGLYYGYTF
TRBD1	TRBV5-8	TRBJ2-7	few	TGTGCCAGCAGTCATCTCCGACAGGGGGGGTACGAGCAGTACTTC	CASSHLRQGGYEQYF
TRBD1	TRBV5-6	TRBJ1-4	-	TGTGCCAGCAGCTGGGGGACAGGGATAAATGAAAAACTGTTTTTT	CASSWGTGINEKLFF
-	TRBV7-9	TRBJ1-2	-	TGTGCCAGCAGCTCCGAGGGCTATGGCTACACCTTC	CASSSEGYGYTF
-	TRBV5-1	TRBJ2-5	-	TGCGCCAGCAGCCGGGACGCCGGACTTCAAGAGACCCAGTACTTC	CASSRDAGLQETQYF
-	TRBV5-1	TRBJ1-1	-	TGCGCCAGCAGCCAAGTTGGGGGGCGGAACACTGAAGCTTTCTTT	CASSQVGGRNTEAFF
TRBD1	TRBV15	TRBJ1-1	-	TGTGCCACCAGCAGGGAGACAGGGGAGGCTTTCTTT	CATSRETGEAFF
-	TRBV12-3/TRBV12-4	TRBJ1-1	-	TGTGCCAGCAGTTTTGTGGTGAACACTGAAGCTTTCTTT	CASSFVVNTEAFF
-	TRBV12-3/TRBV12-4	TRBJ1-1	-	TGTGCCAGCAGTTTACTCAGTAACACTGAAGCTTTCTTT	CASSLLSNTEAFF
TRBD2	TRBV5-1	TRBJ2-5	-	TGCGCCAGCAGCTTGGTTCTAGCGGGGGAAGAGACCCAGTACTTC	CASSLVLAGEETQYF
TRBD2	TRBV5-1	TRBJ2-1	-	TGCGCCAGCAGCCGTGCGGGGGGGCCCCATGAGCAGTTCTTC	CASSRAGGPHEQFF
-	TRBV30	TRBJ1-1	-	TGTGCCTGGAATGGGCCGAACACTGAAGCTTTCTTT	CAWNGPNTEAFF
TRBD2	TRBV5-1	TRBJ2-1	few	TGCGCCAGCAGCTTGGGGGCCGGACTAGCCAGAAACAATGAGCAGTTCTTC	CASSLGAGLARNNEQFF
-	TRBV2	TRBJ1-5	many	TGTGCCAGCAGGGAGGGGGGGAGCAATCAGCCCCAGCATTTT	CASREGGSNQPQHF
-	TRBV30	TRBJ1-4	-	TGTGCCTGGAGTCTTTCGAGTCAGGGTGACCTGTTTTTT	CAWSLSSQGDLFF
-	TRBV23-1	TRBJ1-1	-	TGCGCCAGCAGTCAATCGAATCAGGGGAGGGACACTGAAGCTTTCTTT	CASSQSNQGRDTEAFF
-	TRBV2	TRBJ1-1	-	TGTGCCAGCAGTGATCGTAGGGAAACTGAAGCTTTCTTT	CASSDRRETEAFF
-	TRBV10-3	TRBJ1-2	few	TGTGCCATCAGTGAGGGCATTCCGGACTACACCTTC	CAISEGIPDYTF
-	TRBV6-5	TRBJ1-1	-	TGTGCCAGCAGGACGTCTGGGGGGCGGGGGACTGAAGCTTTCTTT	CASRTSGGRGTEAFF
-	TRBV4-2	TRBJ2-1	-	TGTGCCAGCAGGCGTAGGGGGGGGAACGACAATGAGCAGTTCTTC	CASRRRGGNDNEQFF
-	TRBV2	TRBJ1-2	-	TGTGCCAGCAGTGTCGACAGGACCGTATACGGCTACACCTTC	CASSVDRTVYGYTF
TRBD2	TRBV7-9	TRBJ2-3	-	TGTGCCAGCAGTTATCGGACTAGCGGGAGCCTAGCAGATACGCAGTATTTT	CASSYRTSGSLADTQYF
-	TRBV28	TRBJ1-1	-	TGTGCCAGCAGTTACGGGGAGGTGTACACTGAAGCTTTCTTT	CASSYGEVYTEAFF
-	TRBV5-1	TRBJ1-2	-	TGCGCCAGCAGCTTGGGAATCAGTGATAACTATGGCTACACCTTC	CASSLGISDNYGYTF
TRBD2	TRBV3-1/TRBV3-2	TRBJ2-3	-	TGTGCCAGCTGCCGGGGGGGAGGAGGAACAGATACGCAGTATTTT	CASCRGGGGTDTQYF
-	TRBV11-1	TRBJ2-1	-	TGTGCCAGCAGCTATTCACAGGGCGATCAGGTCTTC	CASSYSQGDQVF
-	TRBV28	TRBJ2-1	-	TGTGCCAGCAGTCCAGGGGGGAATGAGCAGTTCTTC	CASSPGGNEQFF
-	TRBV5-4	TRBJ1-2	-	TGTGCCAGCAGCGTTGACAGCGTCAATGGCTACACCTTC	CASSVDSVNGYTF
-	TRBV12-3/TRBV12-4	TRBJ2-6	-	TGTGCCAGCACCCGTGGGGCCAACGTCCTGACTTTC	CASTRGANVLTF
TRBD1	TRBV5-1	TRBJ2-5	once	TGCGCCAGCAGCCTCGACGGCCAGGGGGCAGGAGAGACCCAGTACTTC	CASSLDGQGAGETQYF
-	TRBV7-2	TRBJ2-7	-	TGTGCCAGCAGCCCCGCCCCGGGACAACCTTACGAGCAGTACTTC	CASSPAPGQPYEQYF
-	TRBV7-8	TRBJ2-5	-	TGTGCCAGCAGCTTAGGGAACCAGCAAGAGACCCAGTACTTC	CASSLGNQQETQYF
-	TRBV7-2	TRBJ2-3	-	TGTGCCAGCACCCAGGGTGGGGCAGATACGCAGTATTTT	CASTQGGADTQYF
-	TRBV4-1	TRBJ2-4	-	TGCGCCAGCAGCCAAGATCCGAGTGGGCGCAAAAACATTCAGTACTTC	CASSQDPSGRKNIQYF
-	TRBV13	TRBJ1-6	-	TGTGCCAGCAGCCTAGGGGTCTCCTATAATTCACCCCTCCACTTT	CASSLGVSYNSPLHF
-	TRBV5-4	TRBJ2-7	-	TGTGCCAGCAGCCGCGGGGGGACAGGGCGGCTCGGCGAGCAGTACTTC	CASSRGGTGRLGEQYF
TRBD1	TRBV2	TRBJ1-1	-	TGTGCCAGCAGTGAGGGACAGGGGGTCACTGAAGCTTTCTTT	CASSEGQGVTEAFF
TRBD1	TRBV27	TRBJ2-7	-	TGTGCCAGCAGTACCAGACAGGGTTCGGGCGAGCAGTACTTC	CASSTRQGSGEQYF
-	TRBV3-1/TRBV3-2	TRBJ1-1	-	TGTGCCAGCAGCCAAGATCTCCGTGGGGACACTGAAGCTTTCTTT	CASSQDLRGDTEAFF
-	TRBV6-5	TRBJ1-6	-	TGTGCCAGCTCGGAGGGGATGAATTCACCCCTCCACTTT	CASSEGMNSPLHF
TRBD1	TRBV7-2	TRBJ1-2	-	TGTGCCAGCAGCCTATTAAGACAGGGGGCCGATGGCTACACCTTC	CASSLLRQGADGYTF
-	TRBV12-3/TRBV12-4	TRBJ1-3	-	TGTGCCAGCAGTTCGGTGTCTGGAAACACCATATATTTT	CASSSVSGNTIYF
-	TRBV6-6	TRBJ2-3	-	TGTGCCAGCAGTTACCCGAGCATAGACATATATACGCAGTATTTT	CASSYPSIDIYTQYF
-	TRBV12-3/TRBV12-4	TRBJ1-2	-	TGTGCCAGCAGTTTAGGCAGTCCGGGTGGCTACACCTTC	CASSLGSPGGYTF
-	TRBV19	TRBJ2-3	-	TGTGCCAGTAGTATAGGGGGCGTGGGCACAGATACGCAGTATTTT	CASSIGGVGTDTQYF
TRBD1	TRBV27	TRBJ2-1	-	TGTGCCAGCAGTCCTCGGACAGGCCCCTCAAATGAGCAGTTCTTC	CASSPRTGPSNEQFF
-	TRBV12-3/TRBV12-4	TRBJ1-5	-	TGTGCCAGCAGTTTAACCCCTCTTCAGCCCCAGCATTTT	CASSLTPLQPQHF
TRBD2	TRBV5-8	TRBJ2-1	-	TGTGCCAGCAGCGAGCAGGATGGACTAGCCTCTGCTGAGCAGTTCTTC	CASSEQDGLASAEQFF
-	TRBV29-1	TRBJ2-1	-	TGCAGCGTCCGAGGTCCCTCCGAGGCTGAGCAGTTCTTC	CSVRGPSEAEQFF
-	TRBV30	TRBJ1-1	-	TGTGCCTGGAGTGTACAAGCTTTCTTT	CAWSVQAFF
TRBD2	TRBV18	TRBJ2-2	-	TGTGCCAGCTCACCCGGACTAGCGGGGAACACCGGGGAGCTGTTTTTT	CASSPGLAGNTGELFF
TRBD1	TRBV4-2	TRBJ1-3	once	TGTGCCAGCAGCCGAGACAGGGGGAGTGGAAACACCATATATTTT	CASSRDRGSGNTIYF
-	TRBV7-9	TRBJ2-7	-	TGTGCCAGCAGCTTAATGGATTACCACTACGAGCAGTACTTC	CASSLMDYHYEQYF
-	TRBV28	TRBJ2-1	once	TGTGCCAGCAGTTCTTCCACTGAGCAGTTCTTC	CASSSSTEQFF